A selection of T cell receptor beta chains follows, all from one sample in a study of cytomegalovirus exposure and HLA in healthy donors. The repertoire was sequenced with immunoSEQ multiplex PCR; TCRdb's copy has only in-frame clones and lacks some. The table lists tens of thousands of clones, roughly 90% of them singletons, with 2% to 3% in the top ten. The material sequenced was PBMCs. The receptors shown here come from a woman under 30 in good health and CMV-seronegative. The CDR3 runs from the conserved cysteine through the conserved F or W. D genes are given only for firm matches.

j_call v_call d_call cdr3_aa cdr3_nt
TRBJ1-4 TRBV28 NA CASSLPRQTNNEKLFF TGTGCCAGCAGTTTACCAAGACAGACGAATAATGAAAAACTGTTTTTT
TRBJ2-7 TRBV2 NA CASERGSGEQYF TGTGCCAGCGAACGGGGATCCGGCGAGCAGTACTTC
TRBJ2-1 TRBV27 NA CASRTQGFDSSYNEQFF TGTGCCAGCAGGACACAGGGCTTCGACAGCTCCTACAATGAGCAGTTCTTC
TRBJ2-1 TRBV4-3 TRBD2 CASSQIGLAGDTQFF TGCGCCAGCAGCCAAATCGGGCTAGCGGGAGACACGCAGTTCTTC
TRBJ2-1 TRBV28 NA CASIERPDYTEQFF TGTGCCAGCATTGAGCGGCCCGACTACACAGAGCAGTTCTTC
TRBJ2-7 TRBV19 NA CASSPRREYYEQYF TGTGCCAGTAGTCCCCGCAGGGAATACTACGAGCAGTACTTC
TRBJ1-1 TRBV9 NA CASSMDSNTEAFF TGTGCCAGCAGCATGGACTCAAACACTGAAGCTTTCTTT
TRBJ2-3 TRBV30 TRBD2 CAWRTSGASDTQYF TGTGCCTGGAGAACTAGCGGGGCATCAGATACGCAGTATTTT
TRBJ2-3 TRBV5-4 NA CASSFRLGGVTDTQYF TGTGCCAGCAGCTTTCGGTTAGGCGGGGTCACAGATACGCAGTATTTT
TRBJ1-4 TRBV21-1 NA CASSARPQGVGEKLFF TGTGCCAGCAGCGCCCGTCCCCAGGGGGTGGGTGAAAAACTGTTTTTT
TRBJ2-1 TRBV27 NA CASSLSGYYNEQFF TGTGCCAGCAGTTTAAGCGGTTACTACAATGAGCAGTTCTTC
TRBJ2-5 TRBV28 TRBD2 CASSSTSGSPQETQYF TGTGCCAGCAGCTCGACTAGCGGGAGCCCTCAAGAGACCCAGTACTTC
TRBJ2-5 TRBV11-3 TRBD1 CASSSGQQETQYF TGTGCCAGCAGCTCGGGACAGCAAGAGACCCAGTACTTC
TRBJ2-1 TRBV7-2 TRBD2 CASSFPPGLAFREQFF TGTGCCAGCAGCTTTCCTCCGGGACTAGCCTTCCGTGAGCAGTTCTTC
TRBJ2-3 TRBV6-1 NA CASSEGMDTQYF TGTGCCAGCAGTGAGGGCATGGATACGCAGTATTTT
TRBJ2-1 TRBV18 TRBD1 CASSEGQGVYNEQFF TGTGCCAGCTCGGAGGGACAGGGGGTCTACAATGAGCAGTTCTTC